This TCR beta chain was identified during a study of T cell repertoires in cytomegalovirus infection. On the study more broadly: Peptides in the study included HLA-C-restricted and HLA-B-restricted CMV epitopes. Matching HLA type, along with CMV infection, was indicated by public TCR beta signatures.

In regard to this clonotype: The antigen remains undetermined. At one of its ends the junction is not consistent with the germline gene, which may arise from a read error.

Findings and limits, study-wide: HLA-C-restricted, CMV-specific TCR beta clonotypes were dominant ex vivo.

Germline CDR1 is SEHNR and CDR2 is FQNEAQ (reference sequence). This CDR3 region has 15 residues. From the reads, TCRdb called clonotypes with MiXCR, one entry per CDR3 protein. The sample carries about 570,000 distinct CDR3 sequences, over 35% recorded once. This receptor was taken from a human donor in good health (CMV status not recorded). Some clones in this sample may be carry-over from other donors' samples. The chain carries TRBV7-9 and TRBJ2-1; TRBD2 agrees at 7 bases. This specimen consisted of cultured PBMCs, obtained from culture after CMV antigen stimulation. DNA of the CDR3: TGTGCCAGCAACTTAATAGCGGGCGGAGGGAATGAGCAGTTCTTC. Amino acids: CASNLIAGGGNEQFF. The variable domain in full, completed from reference TRBV7-9 and TRBJ2-1, reads DTGVSQNPRHKITKRGQNVTFRCDPISEHNRLYWYRQTLGQGPEFLTYFQNEAQLEKSRLLSDRFSAERPKGSFSTLEIQRTEQGDSAMYLCASNLIAGGGNEQFFGPGTRLTVL.